This T cell receptor (beta chain) is drawn from a study of cytomegalovirus exposure and HLA in healthy donors. The length of the CDR3 is 16 residues. Trimming pared 4 bases from V and 5 bases from J, leaving 20 bases between. From germline, CDR1 is MNHNS and CDR2 SASEGT. The method was immunoSEQ multiplex PCR; TCRdb's version includes in-frame clones alone and lacks a portion of them. The sample includes around 170,000 clones, 70% to 90% of them seen just once. Sequencing was performed on PBMCs. The chain uses TRBV6-1 and TRBJ1-2; the D gene is possibly TRBD1 (5 bases). The origin of this receptor is a man between 18 and 35 years old in good health and CMV-seronegative. CDR3 DNA: TGTGCCAGCAGTGTTGTCAGGGCCAAGATTATGTATGGCTACACCTTC. This gives the protein CASSVVRAKIMYGYTF.